Below, 26 T cell receptor beta chains from the same sample are listed, as sequenced in a study of T-cell memory formation after mild COVID-19. Via MiXCR, TCRdb re-called the 5' RACE reads, giving one row per CDR3 protein. Here the sample spans more than 150,000 distinct CDR3 sequences, roughly a fifth being singletons. Input material: PBMCs or a T cell subset sorted from them (not recorded which). These receptors were collected from an adult woman who had mild COVID-19 (a few samples of this study predate the infection). Cell type and time point are not known.

V and J are TRBV27 and TRBJ2-1; D possibly matches TRBD1 or TRBD2 (5 bases each). CDR3 length: 15 residues. Deletions cut 2 bases from V and 3 bases from J, with 11 bases between. CDR1 is MNHEY, CDR2 SMNVEV, per germline (reference sequence). The CDR3: CASSLMGPNYNEQFF. CDR3 sequence (DNA): TGTGCCAGCAGTTTAATGGGACCAAACTACAATGAGCAGTTCTTC.

The chain links TRBV29-1 to TRBJ1-1, with a possible D match to TRBD1 (6 bases). Trimming took 8 bases from V and 12 from J, leaving 22 bases between them. CDR3 size: 12 residues. Germline-derived CDR1 and CDR2 are SQVTM and ANQGSEA. DNA for the CDR3: TGCAGCTCCCCGGGGGACAACCTGGAATCTTTCTTT. Protein product: CSSPGDNLESFF.

J is TRBJ2-3 and V is TRBV27; 7 positions agree with TRBD1. The CDR3 runs to 14 residues. Germline V gene lookup returns CDR1 MNHEY and CDR2 SMNVEV (reference sequence). V gave up 3 bases and J gave up 3 bases; unmatched junction bases: 3. The CDR3 DNA follows: TGTGCCAGCAGTTTTTACAGGGGAACAGATACGCAGTATTTT. It codes for CASSFYRGTDTQYF.

This chain connects TRBV24-1 to TRBJ2-3; 8 bases fit TRBD2. Trimming cost V 4 bases and J 2 bases; bases outside gene matches: 13. This CDR3 region has 18 residues. Germline CDR1 KGHDR, CDR2 SFDVKD. The CDR3 reads CATSDSSGLGVFTDTQYF. CDR3 nucleotides: TGTGCCACCAGTGACTCTTCGGGACTAGGGGTTTTCACAGATACGCAGTATTTT.

This clonotype was detected only a few times. This rearrangement joins TRBV30 to TRBJ2-7, with 7 positions matching TRBD1. The CDR3 runs 15 residues. Germline V gene lookup returns CDR1 GTSNPN and CDR2 SVGIG (reference sequence). Trimming at V came to 2 bases and at J to 3 bases, leaving 10 bases not matched to a gene. This CDR3 is CAWSSIDRANYEQYF. DNA of the CDR3: TGTGCCTGGAGTTCCATCGACAGGGCAAACTACGAGCAGTACTTC.

This clonotype was detected a few times. V gene TRBV5-1 combines with J gene TRBJ1-2; a weak D match, TRBD1 (6 bases). The CDR3 covers 13 residues. Germline V gives CDR1 SGHRS, CDR2 YFSETQ. Trimming shortened V by 7 bases and J by 4 bases, and 14 bases separated the two germline ends. For the CDR3, the DNA is TGCGCCAGCGGATCTTTGACAGGCTATGGCTACACCTTC. This encodes CASGSLTGYGYTF.

The rearrangement uses TRBV29-1 and TRBJ2-2; D might be TRBD1 (5 bases). The CDR3 is made up of 15 amino acids. Trimming stripped 2 bases from V and 5 bases from J, with 15 bases between. Germline assignment: CDR1 SQVTM and CDR2 ANQGSEA. Here the CDR3 DNA reads TGCAGCGTTGAACGTCTGGGGCTCGGAACCGGGGAGCTGTTTTTT. It yields the protein CSVERLGLGTGELFF.

The chain joins TRBV27 to TRBJ2-5; the D gene is possibly TRBD1 (5 bases). CDR3 length: 11 amino acids. CDR1 is MNHEY, CDR2 SMNVEV, per germline (reference sequence). Trimming removed 7 bases at V and 4 bases at J, with 7 bases between. Here the CDR3 reads CASMQGETQYF. The CDR3 DNA reads as TGTGCCAGCATGCAGGGAGAGACCCAGTACTTC.

V gene TRBV7-6 combines with J gene TRBJ1-1, with 9 bases aligning to TRBD1. Unmatched junction bases numbered 9, after V lost 5 bases and J lost 5 bases. This CDR3 has 15 amino acids. Germline V gene data show CDR1 as SGHVS and CDR2 as FNYEAQ. In DNA form, the CDR3 reads TGTGCCAGCAGCGCTTACAGGGGGCGAAATACTGAAGCTTTCTTT. This sequence encodes CASSAYRGRNTEAFF.

The chain couples TRBV29-1 to TRBJ2-1, with D perhaps matching TRBD1 or TRBD2 (7 bases each). V lost 6 bases to trimming and J lost 10 bases, with 25 bases between them. Per germline, CDR1 SQVTM and CDR2 ANQGSEA. CDR3 size: 15 residues. The CDR3 is CSVGGDSPYRSEQFF. The CDR3 coding sequence is TGCAGCGTGGGGGGGGACAGTCCATATAGAAGCGAGCAGTTCTTC.

With regard to this clonotype: A junction boundary mismatches the germline segment, possibly from a read error. This chain uses TRBV7-9 with TRBJ2-2; tentatively, D is TRBD2 (6 bases). Germline-derived CDR1 and CDR2 are SEHNR and FQNEAQ (reference sequence). The CDR3 contains 15 residues. CDR3 sequence: CASSLAEKNTGELFF. The CDR3 bases are TGTGCCAGCAGTTTAGCGGAGAAGAACACCGGGGAGCTGTTTTTT.

The genes are TRBV12-3 or TRBV12-4 and TRBJ1-6, with unresolved D. V was shortened by 1 base and J by 10 bases, with 14 bases between the two germline ends. The CDR3 is made up of 15 amino acids. The CDR3 DNA sequence: TGTGCCAGCAGTTTAGTGATGGGTTTAGACTCACCCCTCCACTTT. This translates into CASSLVMGLDSPLHF.

This clonotype was counted between two and nine times. The rearrangement joins TRBV7-2 to TRBJ2-2; D might be TRBD1 or TRBD2, each matching 7 bases. CDR3 size: 18 residues. CDR1 and CDR2 (germline): SGHTA, FQGNSA. V was pared by 5 bases and J by 4 bases, with 23 bases between. The CDR3: CASSPGGAPKLGTGELFF. CDR3 DNA: TGTGCCAGCAGCCCAGGGGGGGCCCCTAAACTGGGCACCGGGGAGCTGTTTTTT.

The table lists this clonotype with a few counts. The chain's CDR3 is CASSLAASGGLYNEQFF. CDR3 nucleotides: TGTGCCAGCAGCTTAGCCGCTAGCGGGGGGCTCTACAATGAGCAGTTCTTC. The rearrangement uses TRBV7-8 and TRBJ2-1, with 11 positions matching TRBD2. CDR3 size: 17 residues. Germline V gene lookup returns CDR1 SGHVS and CDR2 FQNEAQ. V shed 0 bases, J shed 3 bases, and the junction held 4 bases outside the gene matches.

The gene calls are TRBV29-1 and TRBJ2-7, with D possibly matching TRBD1 (6 bases). Germline values: CDR1 SQVTM, CDR2 ANQGSEA. V lost 4 bases to trimming and J lost 2 bases, with 9 bases between them. The length of the CDR3 is 12 residues. The CDR3 spells CSVGQAAYEQYF. In DNA, the CDR3 is TGCAGCGTTGGACAGGCGGCCTACGAGCAGTACTTC.

This clonotype was observed a handful of times. The chain couples TRBV4-3 to TRBJ2-1, with no clear D. CDR3 length equals 16 residues. Trimming took off 0 bases at V and 4 bases at J, with 13 bases between the two ends. CDR1 and CDR2 (germline): LGHNA, YSLEER. CDR3 nucleotide sequence: TGCGCCAGCAGCCAAGAATCGGGTTGGGCATACAATGAGCAGTTCTTC. Amino acids: CASSQESGWAYNEQFF.

This clonotype was recorded a few times. The chain links TRBV3-1 to TRBJ2-7; 9 bases are shared with TRBD2. The CDR3 extends over 16 amino acids. Germline CDR1 reads LGHDT; CDR2 reads YNNKEL (reference sequence). Trimming took 0 bases from V and 7 from J; bases not matched to a gene: 10. The CDR3 DNA sequence: TGTGCCAGCAGCCAAGATTACACTAGCGGGCGTGAAGAGCAGTACTTC. It specifies CASSQDYTSGREEQYF.

A few counts support this clonotype. This rearrangement joins TRBV27 to TRBJ2-7, with no clear D. CDR3 length equals 14 residues. CDR1 MNHEY and CDR2 SMNVEV come from the germline V gene (reference sequence). Deletions cut 3 bases from V and 3 bases from J, with 12 bases between. The CDR3 here is CASSFRVFGYEQYF. In DNA, the CDR3 is TGTGCCAGCAGTTTCCGGGTCTTCGGCTACGAGCAGTACTTC.

J is TRBJ2-4 and V is TRBV9; no clear D. The CDR3 spans 14 residues. Germline CDR1 and CDR2: SGDLS and YYNGEE. Trimming removed 3 bases from V and 6 bases from J, with 13 bases in between. The CDR3 reads CASSATGSGNIQYF. The CDR3 DNA is TGTGCCAGCAGCGCCACCGGGTCGGGAAACATTCAGTACTTC.

In this sample, this clonotype turned up a few times. The rearrangement links TRBV24-1 to TRBJ2-1; D is ambiguous. Germline lookup yields CDR1 KGHDR and CDR2 SFDVKD. The CDR3 runs 12 residues. V was shortened by 2 bases and J by 9 bases, with 7 bases between the two germline ends. The CDR3 is CATSDWVGEQFF. The CDR3 nucleotides are TGTGCCACCAGTGATTGGGTAGGTGAGCAGTTCTTC.

V is TRBV9 and J is TRBJ2-1; D uncertain. This CDR3 contains 13 residues. Deletions cut 1 base from V and 4 bases from J, with 6 bases between. CDR1 and CDR2 (germline): SGDLS, YYNGEE. This chain's CDR3 is CASSVTLYNEQFF. In nucleotides, the CDR3 is TGTGCCAGCAGCGTAACCCTATACAATGAGCAGTTCTTC. Drawing the rest from reference TRBV9 and TRBJ2-1, the complete variable domain is DSGVTQTPKHLITATGQRVTLRCSPRSGDLSVYWYQQSLDQGLQFLIQYYNGEERAKGNILERFSAQQFPDLHSELNLSSLELGDSALYFCASSVTLYNEQFFGPGTRLTVL.

This clonotype was seen only a few times. In DNA form, the CDR3 reads TGTGCCAGCAGCTTAAGTAATGCGGGGGGCGGATGGACCCAGTACTTC. It encodes CASSLSNAGGGWTQYF. The rearrangement joins TRBV7-6 to TRBJ2-5; 8 positions agree with TRBD2. The CDR3 is 16 amino acids. Germline assignment: CDR1 SGHVS and CDR2 FNYEAQ. V shed 2 bases and J 7 bases; nucleotides not matched to a gene: 12.

The rearrangement uses TRBV4-2 and TRBJ2-5; tentatively, D is TRBD2 (6 bases). Trimming pared 1 base from V and 5 bases from J, leaving 11 bases between. CDR1 and CDR2 from the germline V gene are LGHNA and YNFKEQ. The CDR3 length is 14 residues. CDR3 bases: TGTGCCAGCAGCCAAGCCGGCCGGGGGGAGACCCAGTACTTC. It specifies CASSQAGRGETQYF.

The table lists this clonotype with a few counts. The rearrangement links TRBV9 to TRBJ2-1; D call uncertain. V dropped 4 bases and J dropped 6 bases, with 11 bases sitting between them. In germline, CDR1 is SGDLS, CDR2 YYNGEE. This CDR3 has 13 residues. The CDR3 DNA sequence: TGTGCCAGCAGCCTACAGCACCCCAATGAGCAGTTCTTC. Translated: CASSLQHPNEQFF.

The rearrangement uses TRBV20-1 and TRBJ2-5, with 9 nucleotides matching TRBD1. This CDR3 region has 17 residues. Germline V lookup: CDR1 DFQATT, CDR2 SNEGSKA (reference sequence). J gave up 4 bases and V 3 bases, and 15 bases lay outside the gene matches. The CDR3, as DNA: TGCAGTGCTAGCCCCCTTATCCGGGACAGGGAAGGAGAGACCCAGTACTTC. Translated: CSASPLIRDREGETQYF.

This chain connects TRBV7-9 to TRBJ2-2; D is tentatively TRBD1 or TRBD2 (5 bases each). Deletions cut 3 bases from V and 2 bases from J, with 10 bases between. This CDR3 spans 15 amino acids. Germline values: CDR1 SEHNR, CDR2 FQNEAQ (reference sequence). CDR3 nucleotides: TGTGCCAGCAGCTTGGGACCCGTTAACACCGGGGAGCTGTTTTTT. Translating gives CASSLGPVNTGELFF.